This T cell receptor beta chain was recovered during a study of response to subunit inactivated influenza vaccine. TCRdb recomputed calls from the RT-PCR reads with MiXCR, one row per CDR3 protein. This sample has 500,000 to 550,000 distinct CDR3 sequences, with approximately 7.6% found just once. V was pared by 2 bases and J by 6 bases, with 9 bases of the junction left unmatched. Germline lookup yields CDR1 SGHRS and CDR2 YFSETQ. The CDR3 sequence is 16 residues long. In its sample, this clonotype ranks as medium-sized. Its specificity is unknown. Findings and limits, study-wide: Researchers suggested that each seasonal influenza vaccination recruits few new T cells.

The specimen was PBMCs from blood, collected about 23 months after vaccination. The V gene is TRBV5-1, the J gene TRBJ2-2, with 8 bases that match TRBD2. The source of this sequence is a man aged 45 to 75 who received an inactivated influenza vaccine. CDR3 DNA: TGCGCCAGCAGCTTCGCAGGCCGGACTAGCTCCGGGGAGCTGTTTTTT. It codes for CASSFAGRTSSGELFF.